The 20 T cell receptor beta chains presented below share a single source sample, sequenced in a study of blood T cell repertoires in COVID-19. Libraries were prepared by immunoSEQ multiplex PCR; TCRdb keeps only in-frame clonotypes and omits some of them. The sample holds about 140,000 clones; 85% are singletons and the top ten take 2.5% to 3%. What was sequenced was peripheral blood. These receptors came from a man aged 50 to 59 with acute or convalescent COVID-19.

This chain links TRBV9 with TRBJ2-2; D perhaps matches TRBD2 (6 bases). The CDR3 sequence is 14 residues long. Looked up from germline, CDR1 is SGDLS and CDR2 is YYNGEE. Trimming cost V 4 bases and J 6 bases, with 13 bases left between them. CDR3 sequence: CASSPGGEAGELFF. CDR3 in DNA: TGTGCCAGCAGCCCGGGCGGGGAGGCCGGGGAGCTGTTTTTT. Together with reference TRBV9 and TRBJ2-2, the CDR3 gives the full variable domain: DSGVTQTPKHLITATGQRVTLRCSPRSGDLSVYWYQQSLDQGLQFLIQYYNGEERAKGNILERFSAQQFPDLHSELNLSSLELGDSALYFCASSPGGEAGELFFGEGSRLTVL.

The rearrangement uses TRBV24-1 and TRBJ2-5; 10 bases are a match to TRBD2. Germline V CDR1 and CDR2: KGHDR, SFDVKD. The length of the CDR3 is 15 residues. Unmatched junction bases numbered 7, after V lost 3 bases and J lost 7 bases. The chain's CDR3 is CATSDPTSGKGTQYF. The CDR3 bases are TGTGCCACCAGTGATCCAACTAGCGGGAAGGGGACCCAGTACTTC.

The V gene is TRBV4-1, the J gene TRBJ2-1; 11 bases agree with TRBD2. Germline CDR1 MGHRA, CDR2 YSYEKL. The CDR3 has 15 amino acids. The ends lost 4 bases at V and 6 bases at J; junction bases unmatched: 5. The CDR3 DNA sequence: TGCGCCAGCAGCCCACTAGCGGGAGTCTCCAATGAGCAGTTCTTC. Translated: CASSPLAGVSNEQFF.

The V call is TRBV3-1 (or the pseudogene TRBV3-2), the J call TRBJ2-5, with D possibly matching TRBD2 (5 bases). CDR3 length: 14 residues. Germline V gene data show CDR1 as LGHDT and CDR2 as YNNKEL (reference sequence). V was trimmed by 4 bases and J by 5 bases, leaving 14 bases between them. Here the CDR3 reads CASSPRGVGETQYF. CDR3 DNA: TGTGCCAGCAGCCCCCGGGGAGTAGGGGAGACCCAGTACTTC.

This clone has more than one count but fewer than ten. The V and J genes are TRBV6-5 and TRBJ2-2, with 10 bases matching TRBD1. Per the germline V gene, CDR1 is MNHEY and CDR2 is SVGAGI. There are 15 residues in the CDR3. Trimming took 2 bases from V and 7 from J; bases not matched to a gene: 4. In nucleotides, the CDR3 is TGTGCCAGCAGTTACGGGACAGGGGCTAGCGGGGAGCTGTTTTTT. Amino acid sequence: CASSYGTGASGELFF.

This chain links TRBV6-5 with TRBJ1-2, with TRBD1 matching 8 bases. V was clipped by 6 bases and J by 1 base; unmatched bases: 4. The CDR3 loop spans 14 amino acids. CDR1 and CDR2 (germline): MNHEY, SVGAGI. DNA for the CDR3: TGTGCCAGCAGGGGGGACAGGATTAACTATGGCTACACCTTC. Protein: CASRGDRINYGYTF.

The V gene is TRBV27, the J gene TRBJ2-7; no definite D call. This CDR3 contains 11 residues. The germline CDR1 and CDR2 sequences are MNHEY and SMNVEV (reference sequence). V lost 4 bases, J lost 3 bases, and 4 bases lay in between. The CDR3, as DNA: TGTGCCAGCAGTTCCCACTACGAGCAGTACTTC. Its translation: CASSSHYEQYF.

The chain combines TRBV25-1 with TRBJ2-7, with D perhaps TRBD2 (6 bases). Germline CDR1 and CDR2: MGHDK and SYGVNS. Between the trimmed V and J ends, which lost 5 bases and 2 bases, there was a span of 13 bases. The CDR3 extends over 14 amino acids. CDR3 sequence reads: CASSSPGEAYEQYF. The CDR3 DNA is TGTGCCAGCAGTTCCCCGGGAGAGGCCTACGAGCAGTACTTC.

V is TRBV28 and J is TRBJ1-1; D perhaps matches TRBD1 (6 bases). Trimming left V 2 bases short and J 3 bases short, with 16 bases between. Germline-derived CDR1 and CDR2 are MDHEN and SYDVKM. The CDR3 loop spans 16 amino acids. The CDR3 loop is CASSLGRGPSDTEAFF. The DNA for the CDR3 is TGTGCCAGCAGTTTAGGGCGGGGGCCTAGCGACACTGAAGCTTTCTTT.

The chain employs TRBV3-1 (or the pseudogene TRBV3-2) and TRBJ1-6, with 9 bases aligning to TRBD1. The germline CDR1 and CDR2 sequences are LGHDT and YNNKEL (reference sequence). With V trimmed by 3 bases and J by 4 bases, 4 bases remained unmatched. The CDR3 covers 16 residues. Here the CDR3 reads CASSHRDRAYNSPLHF. The CDR3 DNA reads TGTGCCAGCAGCCACCGGGACAGGGCATATAATTCACCCCTCCACTTT.

This clone has just one count. This chain joins TRBV5-5 and TRBJ1-6; D call uncertain. The CDR3 is 12 amino acids. Germline assignment: CDR1 SGHKS and CDR2 YYEKEE (reference sequence). The ends were cut back, 4 bases at V and 10 bases at J, with 9 bases in the middle. The CDR3 DNA follows: TGTGCCAGCAGCCCTATGCTGTCACCCCTCCACTTT. Amino acids: CASSPMLSPLHF.

This clone turned up a few times. This sequence joins TRBV7-8 and TRBJ1-1; D uncertain. Deletions cut 2 bases from V and 4 bases from J, with 8 bases between. The CDR3 runs to 13 residues. CDR1 is SGHVS, CDR2 FQNEAQ, per germline. The CDR3 sequence is CASSLLGGTEAFF. In DNA, the CDR3 is TGTGCCAGCAGCTTATTGGGAGGCACTGAAGCTTTCTTT.

The V call is TRBV28, the J call TRBJ2-7; 9 nucleotides align to TRBD1. Germline V CDR1 and CDR2: MDHEN, SYDVKM. The CDR3 totals 16 residues. With 4 bases clipped from V and 2 bases from J, the junction kept 9 bases outside the gene matches. The CDR3 region has the DNA TGTGCCAGCAGTTATGGACAGGGGACGAGGACCTACGAGCAGTACTTC. This codes for CASSYGQGTRTYEQYF.

V is TRBV4-2 and J is TRBJ1-1; 10 nucleotides match TRBD1. V dropped 4 bases and J dropped 2; count of bases not matched to a gene: 4. Germline assignment: CDR1 LGHNA and CDR2 YNFKEQ. The CDR3 length is 15 residues. For the CDR3, the DNA is TGTGCCAGCAGCCCAGGGACAGGGGCAAACACTGAAGCTTTCTTT. Its protein product is CASSPGTGANTEAFF.

This chain joins TRBV10-3 and TRBJ2-7, with TRBD1 identical over 7 bases. Trimming removed 6 bases from V and 2 bases from J; junction bases left unmatched: 7. Looked up from germline, CDR1 is ENHRY and CDR2 is SYGVKD. The CDR3 extends over 14 amino acids. In DNA form, the CDR3 reads TGTGCCATCAGGACCCGGGACAGTGCCTACGAGCAGTACTTC. Translating gives CAIRTRDSAYEQYF.

This clone was observed a handful of times. This chain connects TRBV29-1 to TRBJ2-1; no clear D. The V gene's germline CDR1 is SQVTM and CDR2 ANQGSEA. The CDR3 length is 11 residues. Between the trimmed V and J ends, which lost 3 bases and 8 bases, there was a span of 8 bases. The CDR3 DNA is TGCAGCGTTGATTACGGTGATGAGCAGTTCTTC. It translates to CSVDYGDEQFF.

The chain couples TRBV14 to TRBJ1-3; 9 positions match TRBD1. The V segment lost 4 bases and the J segment 9 bases; nucleotides outside the gene matches: 7. Germline V gene data show CDR1 as SGHDN and CDR2 as FVKESK. This CDR3 has 14 residues. CDR3 coding DNA: TGTGCCAGCAGCCTGGGACAGGGTGCCGGCACCATATATTTT. This encodes CASSLGQGAGTIYF. The variable domain in full, completed from reference TRBV14 and TRBJ1-3, reads EAGVTQFPSHSVIEKGQTVTLRCDPISGHDNLYWYRRVMGKEIKFLLHFVKESKQDESGMPNNRFLAERTGGTYSTLKVQPAELEDSGVYFCASSLGQGAGTIYFGEGSWLTVV.

J is TRBJ1-5 and V is TRBV19; TRBD1 agrees at 7 bases. Germline V gene lookup returns CDR1 LNHDA and CDR2 SQIVND (reference sequence). Losses at the gene ends were 7 bases for V and 0 bases for J; bases not matched to a gene: 3. This CDR3 spans 14 amino acids. The CDR3 DNA sequence: TGTGCCAGTAACAGACAGGGTAGCAATCAGCCCCAGCATTTT. The encoded protein is CASNRQGSNQPQHF. The full variable domain, in which reference TRBV19 and TRBJ1-5 provide the parts outside the CDR3, is DGGITQSPKYLFRKEGQNVTLSCEQNLNHDAMYWYRQDPGQGLRLIYYSQIVNDFQKGDIAEGYSVSREKKESFPLTVTSAQKNPTAFYLCASNRQGSNQPQHFGDGTRLSIL.

This chain joins TRBV7-9 and TRBJ2-7; D perhaps matches TRBD2 (6 bases). The germline V gene encodes CDR1 SEHNR and CDR2 FQNEAQ (reference sequence). The CDR3 has 16 residues. Trimming left V 5 bases short and J 4 bases short, with 21 bases between. CDR3 in amino acids: CASSRAGRSAVYEQYF. CDR3 coding DNA: TGTGCCAGCAGCCGAGCAGGGAGGTCTGCCGTTTACGAGCAGTACTTC.

The gene calls are TRBV7-3 and TRBJ2-1, with D unresolved. Looked up from germline, CDR1 is SGHTA and CDR2 is FQGTGA. The CDR3 covers 12 residues. V was shortened by 2 bases and J by 7 bases, with 6 bases between the two germline ends. For the CDR3, the DNA is TGTGCCAGCAGCTTAGTCGCGAATGAGCAGTTCTTC. Translating gives CASSLVANEQFF.